The source of this T cell receptor beta chain is a study of response to subunit inactivated influenza vaccine. The V gene lost 4 bases and the J gene lost 4 bases, with 20 bases spanning the gap. The CDR3 covers 16 residues. From germline, CDR1 is LGHDT and CDR2 YNNKEL (reference sequence). TCRdb processed the RT-PCR reads anew with MiXCR; each CDR3 protein has one entry. The sample carries hundreds of thousands of distinct CDR3 sequences, around 16% recorded once. Study-wide findings and caveats: That few new T cells are recruited by each seasonal influenza vaccination was the authors' suggestion.

Details on this clonotype: Antigen specificity is unknown.

The sequences come from PBMCs from blood, collected roughly 12 days after vaccination. The chain employs TRBV3-1 and TRBJ2-7; tentatively, D is TRBD1 (5 bases). The clonotype was recovered from a man in his fifties or sixties who received an inactivated influenza vaccine. The CDR3 DNA follows: TGTGCCAGCAGCCGGGGCCTGGCCACCGGCATTTACGAGCAGTACTTC. It specifies CASSRGLATGIYEQYF.